A selection of T cell receptor beta chains follows, all from one sample in a study of cytomegalovirus exposure and HLA in healthy donors. Assay used: immunoSEQ multiplex PCR; TCRdb lists only in-frame clones, some missing. The sample lists around 150,000 clones; about 90% were seen once. The specimen was PBMCs. The receptors originated from a woman aged 18 to 35 in good health and CMV-seropositive. Each CDR3 is given with its conserved first and last residue. Fields, in order: CDR3 DNA, CDR3 protein, clone size, V gene, D gene, J gene. D genes are given only for firm matches. The listing skips clone size in some rows; elsewhere it reads once, few, many or a size class.

TGTGCCAGCAGCTTGAATCGGGAAACTGAAGCTTTCTTT | CASSLNRETEAFF | . | TRBV7-2 | . | TRBJ1-1
TGTGCCAGCCATAGCCTCAGCACAGATACGCAGTATTTT | CASHSLSTDTQYF | . | TRBV2 | . | TRBJ2-3
TGTGCCAGCAGCCAGGGGCAGAACACCATATATTTT | CASSQGQNTIYF | . | TRBV7-8 | . | TRBJ1-3
TGTGCCAGCAGCAGACAGGGGAGCTGGGAAAAACTGTTTTTT | CASSRQGSWEKLFF | . | TRBV5-5 | TRBD1 | TRBJ1-4
TGCAGTGTTGAAATGGTGGGACAGGGATTTACTAACTATGGCTACACCTTC | CSVEMVGQGFTNYGYTF | . | TRBV29-1 | TRBD1 | TRBJ1-2
TGTGCCAGCAGTGCAGGGACTAGCGGCTACAATGAGCAGTTCTTC | CASSAGTSGYNEQFF | . | TRBV2 | TRBD2 | TRBJ2-1
TGTGCCATCAGTGAAACAGATGGAAACACCATATATTTT | CAISETDGNTIYF | . | TRBV10-3 | . | TRBJ1-3
TGTGCCAGCAGCTTTCTAGGTGCCGGGCAGTACTTC | CASSFLGAGQYF | . | TRBV5-6 | . | TRBJ2-7
TGTGCCAGCCGCCGACTAGCGGTTGACACCGGGGAGCTGTTTTTT | CASRRLAVDTGELFF | . | TRBV6-5 | TRBD2 | TRBJ2-2
TGCAGTGCTAGCGTCCACAATGAGCAGTTCTTC | CSASVHNEQFF | . | TRBV20-1 | . | TRBJ2-1
TGTGCCAGTAGTATCCAGACAGCCTCCGAAAAACTGTTTTTT | CASSIQTASEKLFF | few | TRBV19 | . | TRBJ1-4
TGCCAAAGCAGGGCGGGAACTGAAGCTTTCTTT | CQSRAGTEAFF | . | TRBV20-1 | . | TRBJ1-1
TGTGCCAGCAGCTCTCGACAGGGGCCCTATTATGAGCAGTTCTTC | CASSSRQGPYYEQFF | . | TRBV9 | TRBD1 | TRBJ2-1
TGTGCCAGCAGTGAATTCGTCCCGAGCAATCAGCCCCAGCATTTT | CASSEFVPSNQPQHF | once | TRBV6-1 | . | TRBJ1-5
TGTGCCAGCAGTCCCCAGCAGGGGATGTTGGCAGATACGCAGTATTTT | CASSPQQGMLADTQYF | . | TRBV27 | . | TRBJ2-3
TGTGCCAGCAGCTTGGACGGCAGGGATGATGAAAAACTGTTTTTT | CASSLDGRDDEKLFF | . | TRBV5-5 | . | TRBJ1-4
TGTGCCAGCAGCGCCGAAGCCCGACTAGCGGGATCCGGGGAGCTGTTTTTT | CASSAEARLAGSGELFF | . | TRBV5-5 | TRBD2 | TRBJ2-2
TGTGCCTGGACCCCACTGACTAGTAGGTACGAGCAGTACTTC | CAWTPLTSRYEQYF | . | TRBV30 | . | TRBJ2-7
TGTGCCAGCAGTGCGGAACAGGGGTACACCGGGGAGCTGTTTTTT | CASSAEQGYTGELFF | . | TRBV2 | TRBD1 | TRBJ2-2
TGTGCCAGCAGCAACGGACAGGGGAACACTGAAGCTTTCTTT | CASSNGQGNTEAFF | . | TRBV7-3 | TRBD1 | TRBJ1-1